The 5 T cell receptor beta chains listed next were all sequenced from one sample in a study of human T cells and chemical hapten exposure. Researchers extracted total RNA from unfractionated whole blood. One entry per CDR3 protein results from TCRdb running MiXCR on the 5' RACE reads. The sample includes under 150,000 distinct CDR3 sequences, roughly 18% seen only once; the top ten take about 3%. The receptors shown here come from a human donor in good health.

The chain is built from TRBV6-5 and TRBJ1-6; 9 bases agree with TRBD1. From germline, CDR1 is MNHEY and CDR2 SVGAGI. The CDR3 extends over 17 amino acids. The V gene end was trimmed by 4 bases and the J gene end by 9 bases; junction bases not matched to a gene: 13. DNA of the CDR3: TGTGCCAGCAGTTCACCGAAGGGACAGGGAGGGAGTTCACCCCTCCACTTT. Translation gives CASSSPKGQGGSSPLHF.

The CDR3 loop is CASITGNTIYF. CDR3 DNA: TGTGCCAGCATCACTGGAAACACCATATATTTT. The J gene is TRBJ1-3, the V gene TRBV28; D is unresolved. Trimming cost V 7 bases and J 2 bases, with 3 bases left between them. Germline V CDR1 and CDR2: MDHEN, SYDVKM. This CDR3 has 11 amino acids.

This clonotype was seen many times. This chain joins TRBV5-1 and TRBJ2-7; 8 nucleotides align to TRBD1. Trimming removed 3 bases from V and 5 bases from J; junction bases left unmatched: 22. The V gene's germline CDR1 is SGHRS and CDR2 YFSETQ. This CDR3 has 19 amino acids. CDR3 bases: TGCGCCAGCAGCTCCCCCAAGACAGGGGCCAAGCCTTTCGGGCACGAGCAGTACTTC. Amino acid sequence: CASSSPKTGAKPFGHEQYF.

This clonotype occurred a few times. The V call is TRBV6-2 or TRBV6-3, the J call TRBJ2-7; perhaps TRBD1 as D (6 bases). V lost 4 bases, J lost 5 bases, and 12 bases lay in between. CDR1 is MNHEY and CDR2 is SVGEGT in the germline V gene. The CDR3 length is 13 residues. The CDR3 reads CASSLARGNEQYF. The DNA for the CDR3 is TGTGCCAGCAGTTTGGCCAGGGGTAACGAGCAGTACTTC.

V is TRBV2 and J is TRBJ1-1, with a possible D match to TRBD1 (5 bases). CDR1 is SNHLY, CDR2 FYNNEI, per germline. The CDR3 runs 15 residues. The V end lost 8 bases, the J end lost 1 base, and 17 bases lay between the germline ends. The CDR3 region is CASHRDSSPNTEAFF. CDR3 sequence (DNA): TGTGCCAGCCACCGGGACTCCAGTCCGAACACTGAAGCTTTCTTT. Full variable domain (outside the CDR3, taken from reference TRBV2 and TRBJ1-1): EPEVTQTPSHQVTQMGQEVILRCVPISNHLYFYWYRQILGQKVEFLVSFYNNEISEKSEIFDDQFSVERPDGSNFTLKIRSTKLEDSAMYFCASHRDSSPNTEAFFGQGTRLTVV.